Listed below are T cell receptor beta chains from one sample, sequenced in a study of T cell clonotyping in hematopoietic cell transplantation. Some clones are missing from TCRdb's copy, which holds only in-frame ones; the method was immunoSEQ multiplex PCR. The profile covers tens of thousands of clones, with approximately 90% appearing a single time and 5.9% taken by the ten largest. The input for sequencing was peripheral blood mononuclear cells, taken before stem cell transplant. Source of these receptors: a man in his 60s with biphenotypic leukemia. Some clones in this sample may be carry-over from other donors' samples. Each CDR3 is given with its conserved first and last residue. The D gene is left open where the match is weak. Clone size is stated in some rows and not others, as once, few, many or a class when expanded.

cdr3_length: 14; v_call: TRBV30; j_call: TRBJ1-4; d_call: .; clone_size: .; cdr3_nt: TGTGCCTGGAGTGAGCAGGAACCTAGAGAAAAACTGTTTTTT; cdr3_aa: CAWSEQEPREKLFF
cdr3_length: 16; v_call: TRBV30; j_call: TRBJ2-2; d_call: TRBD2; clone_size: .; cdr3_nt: TGTGCCTGGAGGACTGGGGCTAGCGGAAACACCGGGGAGCTGTTTTTT; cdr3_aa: CAWRTGASGNTGELFF
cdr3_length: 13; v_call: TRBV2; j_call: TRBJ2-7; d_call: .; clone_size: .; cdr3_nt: TGTGCCGGACGGATCACGCGGAACTACGAGCAGTACTTC; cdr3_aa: CAGRITRNYEQYF
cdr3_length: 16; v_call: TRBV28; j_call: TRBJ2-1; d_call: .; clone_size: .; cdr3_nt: TGTGCCAGCCGCGTCTCGAGCGGAAGCTCCTACAATGAGCAGTTCTTC; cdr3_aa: CASRVSSGSSYNEQFF
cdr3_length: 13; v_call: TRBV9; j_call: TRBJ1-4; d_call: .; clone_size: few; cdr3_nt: TGTGCCAGCAGCGCAGAGGGTCGAGAAAAACTGTTTTTT; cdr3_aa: CASSAEGREKLFF
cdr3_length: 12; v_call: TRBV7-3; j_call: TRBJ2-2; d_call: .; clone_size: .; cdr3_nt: TGTGCCAGCAGCTTCGTTACCGGGGAGCTGTTTTTT; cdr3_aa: CASSFVTGELFF
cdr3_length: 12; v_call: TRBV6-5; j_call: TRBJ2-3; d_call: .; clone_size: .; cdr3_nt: TGTGCCACCGCCGGGGCCACAGATACGCAGTATTTT; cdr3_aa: CATAGATDTQYF
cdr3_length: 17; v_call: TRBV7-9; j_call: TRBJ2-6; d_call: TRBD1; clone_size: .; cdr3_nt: TGTGCCAGCAGCTTCGGGACAGCACTGTCTGGGGCCAACGTCCTGACTTTC; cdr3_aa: CASSFGTALSGANVLTF
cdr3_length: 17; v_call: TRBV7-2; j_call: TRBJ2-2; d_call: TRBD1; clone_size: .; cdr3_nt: TGTGCCAGCAGCTTCAACGCGGCCGGGACAGGGTCCGGGGAGCTGTTTTTT; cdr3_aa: CASSFNAAGTGSGELFF
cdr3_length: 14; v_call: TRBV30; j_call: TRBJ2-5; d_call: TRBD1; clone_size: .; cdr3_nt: TGTGCCTGGAGCCTCGGGACAGAGCAAGAGACCCAGTACTTC; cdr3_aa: CAWSLGTEQETQYF
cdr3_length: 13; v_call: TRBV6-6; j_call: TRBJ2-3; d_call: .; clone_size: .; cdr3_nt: TGTGCCAGCACTGAGAGCTACGGGGATACGCAGTATTTT; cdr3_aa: CASTESYGDTQYF
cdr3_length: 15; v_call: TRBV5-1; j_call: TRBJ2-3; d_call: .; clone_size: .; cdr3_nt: TGCGCCAGCAGCTTCCTCAGGGAAGGCACAGATACGCAGTATTTT; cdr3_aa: CASSFLREGTDTQYF
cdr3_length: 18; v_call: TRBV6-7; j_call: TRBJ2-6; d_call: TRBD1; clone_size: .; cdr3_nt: TGTGCCAGCAGAAAAACGGGACAGTGGAGCTCTGGGGCCAACGTCCTGACTTTC; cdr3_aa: CASRKTGQWSSGANVLTF
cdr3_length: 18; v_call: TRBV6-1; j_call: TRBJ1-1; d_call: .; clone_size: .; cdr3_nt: TGTGCCAGCAGTGATCTACGGGTCAGGGGAAGTAGGAACACTGAAGCTTTCTTT; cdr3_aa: CASSDLRVRGSRNTEAFF
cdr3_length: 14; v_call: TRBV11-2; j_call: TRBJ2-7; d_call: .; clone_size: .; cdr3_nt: TGTGCCAGCAGCTTAGGGCTGGCTGTTTACGAGCAGTACTTC; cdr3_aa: CASSLGLAVYEQYF
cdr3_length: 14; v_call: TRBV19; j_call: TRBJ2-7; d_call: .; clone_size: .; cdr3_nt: TGTGCCAGTAGTCCCGGCGCTAGACTTTACGAGCAGTACTTC; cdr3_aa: CASSPGARLYEQYF
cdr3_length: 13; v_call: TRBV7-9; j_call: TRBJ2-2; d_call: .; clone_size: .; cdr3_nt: TGTGCCAGCAGCTTGTCCTTCGGCGGGGAGCTGTTTTTT; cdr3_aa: CASSLSFGGELFF
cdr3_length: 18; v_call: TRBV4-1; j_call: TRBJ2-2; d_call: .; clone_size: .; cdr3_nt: TGCGCCAGCAGCCAAGAACCCCCCTCAGGCAGGAACACCGGGGAGCTGTTTTTT; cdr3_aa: CASSQEPPSGRNTGELFF
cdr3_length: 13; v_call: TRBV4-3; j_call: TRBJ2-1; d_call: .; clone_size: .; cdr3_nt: TGCGCCAGCAGCCAGGAGCGGAACAATGAGCAGTTCTTC; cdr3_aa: CASSQERNNEQFF
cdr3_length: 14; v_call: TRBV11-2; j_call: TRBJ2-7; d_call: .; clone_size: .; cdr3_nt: TGTGCCAGCAGCTTGGGGACGTACAAGGGCGAGCAGTACTTC; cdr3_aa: CASSLGTYKGEQYF
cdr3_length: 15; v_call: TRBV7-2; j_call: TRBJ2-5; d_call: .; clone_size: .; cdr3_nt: TGTGCCAGCAGCTTAGGTGGGCTAGAGGTTGAGACCCAGTACTTC; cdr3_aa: CASSLGGLEVETQYF
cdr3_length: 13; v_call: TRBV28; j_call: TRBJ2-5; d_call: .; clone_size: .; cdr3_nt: TGTGCCATCCAAGCCCGCCCGTGGGAGACCCAGTACTTC; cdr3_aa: CAIQARPWETQYF